This entry lists 27 T cell receptor beta chains sequenced from one sample in a study of T-cell reconstitution after alpha-beta-depleted transplantation in children. Preparing the TCRbeta library involved the use of unique molecular identifiers. MiXCR, run by TCRdb on the PCR reads, gives a single entry per CDR3 protein. The table lists about 980,000 distinct CDR3 sequences, roughly 29% of them singletons, with about 28% in the top ten. This material consisted of PBMCs, mostly from graft donor cells, taken 360 days after TCRalphabeta/CD19-depleted stem cell transplant. The receptor set was obtained from a boy under two years old who had a stem cell transplant for SCID, so the T cells may come from the graft donor.

This clonotype was seen a few times. The chain combines TRBV18 with TRBJ2-3; 7 nucleotides agree with TRBD2. This CDR3 region has 15 residues. V gave up 3 bases and J gave up 3 bases; unmatched junction bases: 6. CDR1 is KGHSH, CDR2 LQKENI, per germline. DNA of the CDR3: TGTGCCAGCTCACCGCCTAGCGGTGGGACAGATACGCAGTATTTT. Its protein product is CASSPPSGGTDTQYF.

This clonotype occurred a few times. J is TRBJ2-7 and V is TRBV2; 7 positions match TRBD1. V shed 5 bases and J 0 bases; nucleotides not matched to a gene: 7. The germline CDR1 and CDR2 sequences are SNHLY and FYNNEI. The CDR3 has 15 amino acids. The CDR3 region has the DNA TGTGCCAGCAGTCTACAGGGGCAGAGCTCCTACGAGCAGTACTTC. It is translated as CASSLQGQSSYEQYF.

This clonotype was detected only a few times. The rearrangement uses TRBV20-1 and TRBJ2-7; tentatively, D is TRBD2 (5 bases). The germline gives CDR1 DFQATT, CDR2 SNEGSKA (reference sequence). The CDR3 extends over 11 amino acids. V was trimmed by 3 bases and J by 7 bases, leaving 10 bases between them. This chain's CDR3 is CSASISGEQYF. In nucleotides, the CDR3 is TGCAGTGCTAGCATATCGGGAGAGCAGTACTTC.

This clonotype has more than one count but fewer than ten. The chain is built from TRBV7-8 and TRBJ2-7, with D unclear. The CDR3 extends over 13 amino acids. The ends were cut back, 4 bases at V and 3 bases at J, with 10 bases in the middle. Germline assignment: CDR1 SGHVS and CDR2 FQNEAQ. The CDR3 loop is CASSSWLGYEQYF. DNA of the CDR3: TGTGCCAGCAGCTCCTGGTTGGGCTACGAGCAGTACTTC.

The chain joins TRBV12-3 or TRBV12-4 to TRBJ2-3; TRBD1 aligns across 8 bases. CDR3 length: 15 residues. Losses at the gene ends were 5 bases for V and 2 bases for J; bases not matched to a gene: 6. Written as DNA, the CDR3 is TGTGCCAGCAGTCGGAGGCAGGGGGCCACAGATACGCAGTATTTT. It translates to CASSRRQGATDTQYF.

This clonotype came up a few times. V usage is TRBV10-3 and J usage is TRBJ2-1, with D perhaps given as TRBD1 or TRBD2 (6 bases each). Trimming took off 4 bases at V and 7 bases at J, with 14 bases between the two ends. Germline V CDR1 and CDR2: ENHRY, SYGVKD. CDR3 length: 14 amino acids. The CDR3 spells CAISAQGGRNEQFF. The CDR3 nucleotides are TGTGCCATCAGTGCGCAAGGGGGGCGGAATGAGCAGTTCTTC.

The gene calls are TRBV20-1 and TRBJ2-1, with D tentatively TRBD1 or TRBD2 (5 bases each). V lost 7 bases and J lost 5, with 18 bases in between. Germline V CDR1 and CDR2: DFQATT, SNEGSKA (reference sequence). The CDR3 totals 14 residues. This CDR3 is CSGGRASRNNEQFF. The CDR3 DNA is TGCAGTGGGGGACGGGCTAGCCGTAACAATGAGCAGTTCTTC.

This clonotype appeared a few times. The chain recombines TRBV29-1 with TRBJ2-1, with D uncertain. The ends were cut back, 0 bases at V and 4 bases at J, with 7 bases in the middle. The germline CDR1 and CDR2 sequences are SQVTM and ANQGSEA. CDR3 size: 13 residues. The CDR3 loop is CSVEDLKYNEQFF. The CDR3 DNA is TGCAGCGTTGAAGATTTGAAGTACAATGAGCAGTTCTTC.

The J gene is TRBJ2-2, the V gene TRBV11-1; possibly TRBD1 or TRBD2 for D (5 bases each). V was shortened by 6 bases and J by 4 bases, with 12 bases between the two germline ends. The CDR3 runs to 14 residues. The germline V gene encodes CDR1 SGHAT and CDR2 FQDESV (reference sequence). In DNA form, the CDR3 reads TGTGCCAGCAGGCGAGGGGCCGGCACCGGGGAGCTGTTTTTT. It yields the protein CASRRGAGTGELFF.

This rearrangement joins TRBV20-1 to TRBJ2-1; 13 nucleotides align to TRBD2. The germline gives CDR1 DFQATT, CDR2 SNEGSKA (reference sequence). The length of the CDR3 is 15 residues. The J segment lost 8 bases and the V segment lost 6 bases, leaving 10 bases of the junction unmatched. CDR3 residues: CSANRLAGGWDEQFF. For the CDR3, the DNA is TGCAGTGCCAACAGACTAGCGGGGGGATGGGATGAGCAGTTCTTC.

This clonotype was counted only a few times. The chain couples TRBV29-1 to TRBJ1-5; a weak D match, TRBD1 (6 bases). The germline CDR1 and CDR2 sequences are SQVTM and ANQGSEA. This CDR3 spans 13 amino acids. The CDR3 protein is CRPWGGGNQPQHF. CDR3 DNA sequence: TGCAGACCCTGGGGAGGGGGGAATCAGCCCCAGCATTTT.

This clonotype was detected a few times. The CDR3 DNA reads TGTGCCAGCAGTTTCGGGGGGCATTCACCCCTCCACTTT. Protein product: CASSFGGHSPLHF. The chain employs TRBV27 and TRBJ1-6; TRBD1 might be the D (6 bases). Germline values: CDR1 MNHEY, CDR2 SMNVEV (reference sequence). The length of the CDR3 is 13 residues. V lost 3 bases and J lost 8, with 8 bases in between.

This clonotype has a handful of counts. The chain combines TRBV20-1 with TRBJ2-7; D is unclear. Germline V gene data show CDR1 as DFQATT and CDR2 as SNEGSKA (reference sequence). V gave up 3 bases and J gave up 6 bases, with 12 bases separating them. The CDR3 runs 12 residues. CDR3 loop: CSARRQTPEQYF. CDR3 nucleotides: TGCAGTGCTAGGAGGCAAACCCCCGAGCAGTACTTC.

The sample holds a few counts of this clonotype. The V and J genes are TRBV20-1 and TRBJ2-3, with a weak D call TRBD2 (6 bases). V lost 6 bases and J lost 3, with 13 bases in between. Per the germline V gene, CDR1 is DFQATT and CDR2 is SNEGSKA (reference sequence). The CDR3 loop spans 13 amino acids. The CDR3 coding sequence is TGCAGTGCCGCGGGGCCGGCGACAGATACGCAGTATTTT. It codes for CSAAGPATDTQYF.

The V call is TRBV4-2, the J call TRBJ2-1; D ambiguous. This CDR3 contains 14 residues. Trimming cost V 1 base and J 7 bases, with 11 bases left between them. Germline V gives CDR1 LGHNA, CDR2 YNFKEQ. The CDR3 protein is CASSQGAVQNEQFF. Here the CDR3 DNA reads TGTGCCAGCAGCCAAGGGGCGGTACAAAATGAGCAGTTCTTC.

The chain links TRBV27 to TRBJ2-7; tentatively, D is TRBD1 (7 bases). This CDR3 contains 16 residues. The ends were cut back, 3 bases at V and 3 bases at J, with 18 bases in the middle. Germline V lookup: CDR1 MNHEY, CDR2 SMNVEV (reference sequence). CDR3 residues: CASSFSGQDTYYEQYF. The CDR3 nucleotides read TGTGCCAGCAGTTTTAGCGGACAGGACACCTACTACGAGCAGTACTTC.

The rearrangement uses TRBV7-7 and TRBJ2-5; 10 bases are a match to TRBD2. Germline V gives CDR1 SSHAT, CDR2 FNYEAQ (reference sequence). The J segment lost 3 bases and the V segment lost 5 bases, leaving 3 bases of the junction unmatched. The CDR3 spans 14 residues. This CDR3 reads CASSATSGEETQYF. The DNA for the CDR3 is TGTGCCAGCAGCGCAACTAGCGGGGAAGAGACCCAGTACTTC.

This clonotype occurred a few times. This chain connects TRBV7-2 to TRBJ2-3; the D gene could be TRBD1 or TRBD2 (5 bases each). The germline CDR1 and CDR2 sequences are SGHTA and FQGNSA. This CDR3 is built from 15 residues. The germline V and J ends were trimmed by 4 bases and 4 bases, with 15 bases remaining between them. The CDR3 region has the DNA TGTGCCAGCAGCTCCGGGTTGGGGGTCCCAGATACGCAGTATTTT. Translation: CASSSGLGVPDTQYF.

V and J are TRBV7-9 and TRBJ1-1, with D perhaps TRBD1 (5 bases). The V and J ends lost 3 bases and 1 base respectively, with 9 bases between them. CDR1 and CDR2 (germline): SEHNR, FQNEAQ (reference sequence). The length of the CDR3 is 14 residues. The CDR3 region is CASSFTGPNTEAFF. The CDR3, as DNA: TGTGCCAGCAGCTTTACGGGGCCGAACACTGAAGCTTTCTTT.

This clonotype has just a few counts. The V and J genes are TRBV12-3 or TRBV12-4 and TRBJ2-7; 7 nucleotides agree with TRBD1. This CDR3 has 15 amino acids. V lost 8 bases to trimming and J lost 0 bases; unmatched junction nucleotides: 10. The CDR3, as DNA: TGTGCCAGCTCCCTACCGGGACAGTCCTCCTACGAGCAGTACTTC. As protein: CASSLPGQSSYEQYF.

This clonotype was seen a few times. One junction end does not reproduce the germline sequence, and a read error may be involved. This chain joins TRBV18 and TRBJ2-1; TRBD2 matches 9 bases. CDR1 and CDR2 (germline): KGHSH, LQKENI. The CDR3 consists of 13 residues. CDR3 region: CASSPGEASGAPF. The CDR3 DNA sequence: TGTGCCAGCTCACCAGGAGAGGCTAGCGGGGCCCCTTTC.

The chain employs TRBV6-5 and TRBJ2-2; TRBD2 aligns across 15 bases. The CDR3 is made up of 19 amino acids. CDR1 and CDR2 (germline): MNHEY, SVGAGI. The V and J ends lost 2 bases and 2 bases, in that order; junction bases with no gene match: 6. This chain's CDR3 is CASSYQGLAGGINTGELFF. In DNA, the CDR3 is TGTGCCAGCAGTTACCAGGGACTAGCGGGGGGCATAAACACCGGGGAGCTGTTTTTT.

The chain couples TRBV5-1 to TRBJ2-1, with D maybe TRBD2 (6 bases). Trimming shortened V by 4 bases and J by 6 bases, and 14 bases separated the two germline ends. This CDR3 is 14 amino acids long. Germline CDR1 SGHRS, CDR2 YFSETQ. CDR3 nucleotide sequence: TGCGCCAGCAGCCCGGGGGAGTTATCCAATGAGCAGTTCTTC. It codes for CASSPGELSNEQFF.

This clonotype occurred a few times. The chain employs TRBV5-1 and TRBJ2-3; 10 bases are shared with TRBD1. Germline-derived CDR1 and CDR2 are SGHRS and YFSETQ. J was trimmed by 1 base and V by 0 bases; bases with no gene match: 2. There are 16 residues in the CDR3. This chain's CDR3 is CASSLAGTGGTDTQYF. The CDR3 nucleotides are TGCGCCAGCAGCTTGGCCGGGACAGGGGGCACAGATACGCAGTATTTT.

J is TRBJ2-7 and V is TRBV7-2; TRBD1 matches 9 bases. V lost 5 bases, J lost 12 bases, and 8 bases stayed unmatched. The CDR3 is 12 amino acids. Germline-derived CDR1 and CDR2 are SGHTA and FQGNSA. The CDR3, as DNA: TGTGCCAGCAGCACCCGACAGGGGGATCCGTACTTC. It specifies CASSTRQGDPYF. Supplemented by reference TRBV7-2 and TRBJ2-7, the full variable domain reads GAGVSQSPSNKVTEKGKDVELRCDPISGHTALYWYRQSLGQGLEFLIYFQGNSAPDKSGLPSDRFSAERTGGSVSTLTIQRTQQEDSAVYLCASSTRQGDPYFGPGTRLTVT.

J is TRBJ2-3 and V is TRBV27; D gene unclear. Trimming removed 3 bases from V and 4 bases from J, with 11 bases in between. CDR3 length: 14 residues. Germline V gene sequence: CDR1 MNHEY, CDR2 SMNVEV (reference sequence). This chain's CDR3 is CASSFVRGADTQYF. The CDR3 DNA reads as TGTGCCAGCAGTTTCGTCAGAGGCGCAGATACGCAGTATTTT.

In its sample, this clonotype was seen a few times. CDR3 amino acids: CASSYTGGEQFF. For the CDR3, the DNA is TGTGCCAGCAGCTATACAGGGGGTGAGCAGTTCTTC. The chain has TRBV7-8 and TRBJ2-1; 8 bases agree with TRBD1. Germline CDR1 and CDR2: SGHVS and FQNEAQ. The CDR3 sequence is 12 residues long. The junction had 2 bases not matched to a gene; V was cut back by 4 bases and J by 9 bases.